This T cell receptor beta chain stems from a study of siplizumab effects on memory and regulatory T cells. Study-wide results and caveats: No assignable naive or memory phenotype existed for roughly 80-96% of proliferating CD4+ or CD8+ clones. Apparently key alloresponse contributors, naive T cells also seemed more diverse than memory cells.

Data came from immunoSEQ multiplex PCR; TCRdb stores just in-frame clones and leaves some out. The sample yields approximately 48,000 clones, 93% seen once. As to this clone: The antigen is not known.

The germline V gene encodes CDR1 MNHEY and CDR2 SMNVEV (reference sequence). The CDR3 is made up of 15 amino acids. Trimming left V 6 bases short and J 4 bases short, with 13 bases between. This sequence joins TRBV27 and TRBJ2-6; D remains unclear. This receptor was taken from a human donor in good health. Source material: CD8+ T cells sorted from blood. DNA of the CDR3: TGTGCCAGCAGCCTAACGTCGTCCGGGGCCAACGTCCTGACTTTC. Protein: CASSLTSSGANVLTF.